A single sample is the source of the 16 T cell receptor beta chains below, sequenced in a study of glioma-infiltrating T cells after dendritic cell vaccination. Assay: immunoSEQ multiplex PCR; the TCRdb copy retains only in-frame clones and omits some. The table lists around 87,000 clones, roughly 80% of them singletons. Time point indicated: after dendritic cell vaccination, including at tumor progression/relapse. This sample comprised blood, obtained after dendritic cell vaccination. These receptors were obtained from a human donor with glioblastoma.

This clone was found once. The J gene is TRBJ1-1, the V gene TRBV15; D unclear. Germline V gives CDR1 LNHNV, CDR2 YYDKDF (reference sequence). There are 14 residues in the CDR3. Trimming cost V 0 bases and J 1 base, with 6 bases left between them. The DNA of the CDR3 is TGTGCCACCAGCAGAGAGTTCAGGAACACTGAAGCTTTCTTT. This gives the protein CATSREFRNTEAFF.

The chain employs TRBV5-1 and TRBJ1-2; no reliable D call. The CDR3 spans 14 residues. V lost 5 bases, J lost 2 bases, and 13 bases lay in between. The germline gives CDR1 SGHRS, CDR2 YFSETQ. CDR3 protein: CASRGDPENYGYTF. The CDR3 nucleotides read TGCGCCAGCAGGGGAGACCCCGAGAACTATGGCTACACCTTC. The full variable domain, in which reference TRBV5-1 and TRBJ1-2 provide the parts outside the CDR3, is KAGVTQTPRYLIKTRGQQVTLSCSPISGHRSVSWYQQTPGQGLQFLFEYFSETQRNKGNFPGRFSGRQFSNSRSEMNVSTLELGDSALYLCASRGDPENYGYTFGSGTRLTVV.

The CDR3 DNA reads as TGTGCCAGCAGCGGCGGGACTCCTCTCTCCTACGAGCAGTACTTC. It encodes CASSGGTPLSYEQYF. V gene TRBV9 combines with J gene TRBJ2-7, with a possible D match to TRBD2 (6 bases). Germline V lookup: CDR1 SGDLS, CDR2 YYNGEE. Trimming removed 3 bases from V and 0 bases from J, with 13 bases in between. This CDR3 is 15 amino acids long. Drawing the rest from reference TRBV9 and TRBJ2-7, the complete variable domain is DSGVTQTPKHLITATGQRVTLRCSPRSGDLSVYWYQQSLDQGLQFLIQYYNGEERAKGNILERFSAQQFPDLHSELNLSSLELGDSALYFCASSGGTPLSYEQYFGPGTRLTVT.

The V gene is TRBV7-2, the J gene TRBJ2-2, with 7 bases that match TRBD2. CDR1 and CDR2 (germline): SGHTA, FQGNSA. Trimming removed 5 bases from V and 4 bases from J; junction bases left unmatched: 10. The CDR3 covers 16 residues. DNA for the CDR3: TGTGCCAGCAGCCCTTTGGCGGGGGAAATCACCGGGGAGCTGTTTTTT. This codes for CASSPLAGEITGELFF. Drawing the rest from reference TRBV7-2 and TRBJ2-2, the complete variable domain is GAGVSQSPSNKVTEKGKDVELRCDPISGHTALYWYRQSLGQGLEFLIYFQGNSAPDKSGLPSDRFSAERTGGSVSTLTIQRTQQEDSAVYLCASSPLAGEITGELFFGEGSRLTVL.

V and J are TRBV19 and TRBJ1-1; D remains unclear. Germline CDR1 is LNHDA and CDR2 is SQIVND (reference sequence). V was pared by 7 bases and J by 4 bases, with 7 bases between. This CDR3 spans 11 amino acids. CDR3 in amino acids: CASIGFTEAFF. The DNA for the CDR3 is TGTGCCAGTATCGGGTTCACTGAAGCTTTCTTT.

For the CDR3, the DNA is TGCGCCAGCAGCACCGGGACTAAACTCTACGAGCAGTACTTC. It encodes CASSTGTKLYEQYF. The V call is TRBV5-1, the J call TRBJ2-7; 7 bases are a match to TRBD2. CDR1 is SGHRS, CDR2 YFSETQ, per germline. The CDR3 length is 14 residues. Losses at the gene ends were 4 bases for V and 3 bases for J; bases not matched to a gene: 7.

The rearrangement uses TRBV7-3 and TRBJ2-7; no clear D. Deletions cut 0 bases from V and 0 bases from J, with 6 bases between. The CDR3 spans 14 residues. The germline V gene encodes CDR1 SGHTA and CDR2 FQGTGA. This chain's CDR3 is CASSLTDNSYEQYF. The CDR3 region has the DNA TGTGCCAGCAGCTTAACCGACAACTCCTACGAGCAGTACTTC.

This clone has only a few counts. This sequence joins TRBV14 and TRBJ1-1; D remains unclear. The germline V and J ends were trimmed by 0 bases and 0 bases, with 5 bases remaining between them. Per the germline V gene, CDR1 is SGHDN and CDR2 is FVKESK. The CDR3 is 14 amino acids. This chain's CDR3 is CASSQDAMNTEAFF. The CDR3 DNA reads TGTGCCAGCAGCCAAGATGCGATGAACACTGAAGCTTTCTTT.

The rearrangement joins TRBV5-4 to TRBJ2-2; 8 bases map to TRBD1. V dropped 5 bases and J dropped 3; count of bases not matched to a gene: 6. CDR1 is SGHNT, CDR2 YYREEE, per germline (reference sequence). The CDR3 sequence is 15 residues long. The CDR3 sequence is CASRQGVTDTGELFF. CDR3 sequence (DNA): TGTGCCAGCAGACAGGGGGTGACTGACACCGGGGAGCTGTTTTTT.

The CDR3 DNA sequence: TGTGCCAGCAGCCAGCACCGTTATGGGGAGACTAACACTGAAGCTTTCTTT. It encodes CASSQHRYGETNTEAFF. The V gene is TRBV4-2, the J gene TRBJ1-1; no reliable D call. The CDR3 runs 17 residues. Looked up from germline, CDR1 is LGHNA and CDR2 is YNFKEQ. The ends were cut back, 3 bases at V and 2 bases at J, with 19 bases in the middle.

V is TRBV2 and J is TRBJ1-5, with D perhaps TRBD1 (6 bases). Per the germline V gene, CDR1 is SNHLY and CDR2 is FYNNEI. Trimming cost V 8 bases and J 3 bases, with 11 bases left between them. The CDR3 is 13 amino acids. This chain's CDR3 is CASGGQFNQPQHF. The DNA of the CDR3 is TGTGCCAGCGGTGGACAGTTCAATCAGCCCCAGCATTTT.

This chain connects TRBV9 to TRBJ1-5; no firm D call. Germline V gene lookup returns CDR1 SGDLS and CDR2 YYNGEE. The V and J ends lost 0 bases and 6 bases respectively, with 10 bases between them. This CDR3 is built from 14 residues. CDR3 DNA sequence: TGTGCCAGCAGCGTAGAGGGAGCCCCTCAGCCCCAGCATTTT. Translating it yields CASSVEGAPQPQHF.

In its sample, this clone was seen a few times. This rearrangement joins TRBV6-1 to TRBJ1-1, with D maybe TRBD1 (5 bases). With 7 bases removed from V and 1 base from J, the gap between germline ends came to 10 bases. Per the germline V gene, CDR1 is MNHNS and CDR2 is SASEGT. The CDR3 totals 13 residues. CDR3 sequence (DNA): TGTGCCAGCAACCTCAGGGAGAACACTGAAGCTTTCTTT. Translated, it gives CASNLRENTEAFF.

Written as DNA, the CDR3 is TGTGCCAGCAGCTTAACAGGGCCGGGTTACGAGCAGTACTTC. This codes for CASSLTGPGYEQYF. The chain recombines TRBV7-9 with TRBJ2-7, with a possible D match to TRBD1 (6 bases). V lost 2 bases, J lost 4 bases, and 12 bases lay in between. Looked up from germline, CDR1 is SEHNR and CDR2 is FQNEAQ (reference sequence). This CDR3 contains 14 residues.

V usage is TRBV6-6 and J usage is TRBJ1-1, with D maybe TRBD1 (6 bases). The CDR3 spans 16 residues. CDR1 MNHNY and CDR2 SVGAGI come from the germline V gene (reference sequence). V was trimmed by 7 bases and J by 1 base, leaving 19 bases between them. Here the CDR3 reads CASTTDEGGENTEAFF. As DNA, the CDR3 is TGTGCCAGCACCACCGATGAGGGGGGGGAGAACACTGAAGCTTTCTTT.

The CDR3 bases are TGTGCCAGCAGTGAATGGGGGGGGAACACTGAAGCTTTCTTT. This translates into CASSEWGGNTEAFF. The gene calls are TRBV25-1 and TRBJ1-1; possible D gene TRBD1, 5 bases. The germline V and J ends were trimmed by 1 base and 1 base, with 7 bases remaining between them. The length of the CDR3 is 14 residues. CDR1 and CDR2 (germline): MGHDK, SYGVNS.